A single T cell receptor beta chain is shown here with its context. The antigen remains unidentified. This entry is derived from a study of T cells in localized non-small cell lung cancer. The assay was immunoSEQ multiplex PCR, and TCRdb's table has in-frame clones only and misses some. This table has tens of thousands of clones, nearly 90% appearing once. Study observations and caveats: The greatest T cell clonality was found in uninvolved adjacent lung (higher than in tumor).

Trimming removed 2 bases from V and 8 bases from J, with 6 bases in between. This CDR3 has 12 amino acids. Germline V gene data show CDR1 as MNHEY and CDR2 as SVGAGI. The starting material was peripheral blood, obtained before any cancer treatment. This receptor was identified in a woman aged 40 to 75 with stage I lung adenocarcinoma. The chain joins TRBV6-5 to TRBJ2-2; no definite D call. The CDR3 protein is CASSYLKGELFF. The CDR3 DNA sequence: TGTGCCAGCAGTTACCTTAAGGGGGAGCTGTTTTTT.